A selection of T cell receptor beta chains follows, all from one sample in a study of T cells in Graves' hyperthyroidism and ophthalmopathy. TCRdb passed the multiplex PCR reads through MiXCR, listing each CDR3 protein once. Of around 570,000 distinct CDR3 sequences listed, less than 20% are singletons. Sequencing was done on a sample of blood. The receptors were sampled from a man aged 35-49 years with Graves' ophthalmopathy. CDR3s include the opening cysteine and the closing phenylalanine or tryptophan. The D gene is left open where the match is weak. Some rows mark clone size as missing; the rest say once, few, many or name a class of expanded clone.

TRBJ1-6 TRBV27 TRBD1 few TGTGCCAGCAATAGGGCAGGGGGGAATTCACCCCTCCACTTT CASNRAGGNSPLHF
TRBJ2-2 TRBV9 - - TGTGCCAGCAGCCCACTCTACACCGGGGAGCTGTTTTTT CASSPLYTGELFF
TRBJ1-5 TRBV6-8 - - TGTGCCAGCAGTTTTTCAGGTGGTGGGCAGCCCCAGCATTTT CASSFSGGGQPQHF
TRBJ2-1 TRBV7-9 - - TGTGCCAGCAGCTTTCTAACCCGGCTGCACGGCCTCAGTGAGCAGTTCTTC CASSFLTRLHGLSEQFF
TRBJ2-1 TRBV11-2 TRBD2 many TGTGCCAGCAGCTGGACTAGCGGGTCCAATGAGCAGTTCTTC CASSWTSGSNEQFF
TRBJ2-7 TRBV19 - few TGTGCCAGTAGTCCAGACAGGTGGTCCGAGCAGTACTTC CASSPDRWSEQYF
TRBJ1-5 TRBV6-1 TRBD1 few TGTGCCAGCAGTGGGGACAGGGGATTTCAGCCCCAGCATTTT CASSGDRGFQPQHF
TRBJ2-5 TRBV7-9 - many TGTGCCAGCAGCCCCAGGGACACCCAACACCAAGAGACCCAGTACTTC CASSPRDTQHQETQYF
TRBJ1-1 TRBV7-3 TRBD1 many TGTGCCAGCTCCAGGGGGCTCGGCACTGAAGCTTTCTTT CASSRGLGTEAFF
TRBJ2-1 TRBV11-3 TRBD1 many TGTGCCAGCAGCTCCCCGAGACAGGGGGGAAATGAGCAGTTCTTC CASSSPRQGGNEQFF
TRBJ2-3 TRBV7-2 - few TGTGCCAGCGGGATAGCTAGCACAGATACGCAGTATTTT CASGIASTDTQYF
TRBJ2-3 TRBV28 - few TGTGCCAGCAGGACAGAGACCACAGATACGCAGTATTTT CASRTETTDTQYF
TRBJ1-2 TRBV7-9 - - TGTGCCAGCAGCTTAGCGCTCGACTATGGCTACACCTTC CASSLALDYGYTF
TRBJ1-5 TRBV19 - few TGTGCCAGTAGTATCCCAGGAGATAGCAATCAGCCCCAGCATTTT CASSIPGDSNQPQHF
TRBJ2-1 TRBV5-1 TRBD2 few TGCGCCAGCAGCCTCCTAGCGGGTCTCTCCTACAATGAGCAGTTCTTC CASSLLAGLSYNEQFF
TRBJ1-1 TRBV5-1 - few TGCGCCAGCAGCCTCCTTCTGCCCACTGACATGAACACTGAAGCTTTCTTT CASSLLLPTDMNTEAFF
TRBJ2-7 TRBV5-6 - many TGTGCCAGCAGCTACCGCTCCCGCTCCTACGAGCAGTACTTC CASSYRSRSYEQYF
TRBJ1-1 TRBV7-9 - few TGTGCCAGCAGTTCGGAGGGGGGGACTGAAGCTTTCTTT CASSSEGGTEAFF
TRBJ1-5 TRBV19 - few TGTGCCAGTAAGGGTGAGGGATATAGCAATCAGCCCCAGCATTTT CASKGEGYSNQPQHF
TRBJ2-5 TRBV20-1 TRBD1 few TGCAGTGCCCCGGACACCGGGACAGGAGAGACCCAGTACTTC CSAPDTGTGETQYF
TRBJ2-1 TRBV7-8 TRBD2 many TGTGCCAGCAGCTCGACCGGGACTAGCGGGAGATATGAGCAGTTCTTC CASSSTGTSGRYEQFF
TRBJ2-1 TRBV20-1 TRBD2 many TGCAGTGCTAGAGATTTGGCGGGAGACAATGAGCAGTTCTTC CSARDLAGDNEQFF
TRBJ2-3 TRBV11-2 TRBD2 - TGTGCCAGCAGCTTGCGGGGGGGCATCAAGCAGTATTTT CASSLRGGIKQYF
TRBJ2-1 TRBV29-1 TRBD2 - TGCAGCGTCTGGACTAGCGGAGGCAATGAGCAGTTCTTC CSVWTSGGNEQFF
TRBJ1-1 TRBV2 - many TGTGCCAGCACGGGGGGGGGCCCGGGAGGGGAAGCTTTCTTT CASTGGGPGGEAFF
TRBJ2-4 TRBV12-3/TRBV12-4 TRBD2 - TGTGCCAGCAGTTTTGTACTAGCGGGGGCCAAAAACATTCAGTACTTC CASSFVLAGAKNIQYF
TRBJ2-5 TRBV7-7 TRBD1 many TGTGCTAGCAGCCAGGGACAGGCCCAAGAGACCCAGTACTTC CASSQGQAQETQYF
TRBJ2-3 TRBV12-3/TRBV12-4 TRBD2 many TGTGCCAGCAGCCCGACTAGCGGGGGGATTACTAGCACAGATACGCAGTATTTT CASSPTSGGITSTDTQYF
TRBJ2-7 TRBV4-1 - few TGCGCCAGCAGCCTCCAAGAGGGGCGAGTCTACGAGCAGTACTTC CASSLQEGRVYEQYF
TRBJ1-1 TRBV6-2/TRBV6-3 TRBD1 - TGTGCCAGCAGTCAGGTCCTAAGGGGGCTGATCCCTGAAGCTTTCTTT CASSQVLRGLIPEAFF
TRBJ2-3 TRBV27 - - TGTGCCAGCAGTTTAGGGAGACTAGGGTCCGTGGATACGCAGTATTTT CASSLGRLGSVDTQYF
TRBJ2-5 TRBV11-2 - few TGTGCCAGCAGCTTAGATCATCGGGGATTCCAAGAGACCCAGTACTTC CASSLDHRGFQETQYF
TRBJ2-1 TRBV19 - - TGTGCCAGTAGTCTGAGGGGCAGACCAGCCTACAATGAGCAGTTCTTC CASSLRGRPAYNEQFF
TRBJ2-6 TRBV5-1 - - TGCGCCAGCAGCTTGGATCAGGTTGTTGGGGCCAACGTCCTGACTTTC CASSLDQVVGANVLTF
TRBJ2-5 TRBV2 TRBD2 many TGTGCCACAGCCCGACTAGCGCAAGAGACCCAGTACTTC CATARLAQETQYF
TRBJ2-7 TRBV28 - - TGTGCCTCGGGAGTGCGCTACGAGCAGTACTTC CASGVRYEQYF
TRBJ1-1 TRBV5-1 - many TGCGCCAGCAGGAGGGGGTTCGACACTGAAGCTTTCTTT CASRRGFDTEAFF
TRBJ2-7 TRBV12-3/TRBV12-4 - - TGTGCCAGCAGTACGGGCCCCCTGGGGGGCTACGAGCAGTACTTC CASSTGPLGGYEQYF
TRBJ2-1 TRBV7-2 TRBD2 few TGTGCCAGCAGCTTCCCGGGACTAGCAGGAATAGAGCAGTTCTTC CASSFPGLAGIEQFF
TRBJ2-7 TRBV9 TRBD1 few TGTGCCAGCAGCCCCGGGACAGGGTGGCAGAGCAAGCAGTACTTC CASSPGTGWQSKQYF
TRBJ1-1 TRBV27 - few TGTGCCAGCAGTTCAGGGTCTCTGGGGACTGAAGCTTTCTTT CASSSGSLGTEAFF
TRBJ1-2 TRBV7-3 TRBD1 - TGTGCCAGCAGCGCGAAACCGGGACAGGGGGCTGGTGGCTACACCTTC CASSAKPGQGAGGYTF
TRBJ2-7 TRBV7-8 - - TGTGCCAGCAGCTCACACGGTTTCGAGCAGTACTTC CASSSHGFEQYF
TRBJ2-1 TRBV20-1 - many TGCAGTACTCAAGGCAGGACTACGTACAATGAGCAGTTCTTC CSTQGRTTYNEQFF
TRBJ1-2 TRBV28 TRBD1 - TGTGCCAGCAGTTTAGGGACAGGGGCGGCTGGCTACACCTTC CASSLGTGAAGYTF
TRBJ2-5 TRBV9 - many TGTGCCAGCAGCCCTCGAACAGACCAAGAGACCCAGTACTTC CASSPRTDQETQYF
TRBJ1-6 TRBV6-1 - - TGTGCCAGCAGTGAACGGAGGAGCTCCTATAATTCACCCCTCCACTTT CASSERRSSYNSPLHF
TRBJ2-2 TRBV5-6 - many TGTGCCAGCAGCTTGGACAACCTTATGCACACCGGGGAGCTGTTTTTT CASSLDNLMHTGELFF
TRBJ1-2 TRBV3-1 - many TGTGCCAGCAGCCTGCCGACAGCCTATGGCTACACCTTC CASSLPTAYGYTF